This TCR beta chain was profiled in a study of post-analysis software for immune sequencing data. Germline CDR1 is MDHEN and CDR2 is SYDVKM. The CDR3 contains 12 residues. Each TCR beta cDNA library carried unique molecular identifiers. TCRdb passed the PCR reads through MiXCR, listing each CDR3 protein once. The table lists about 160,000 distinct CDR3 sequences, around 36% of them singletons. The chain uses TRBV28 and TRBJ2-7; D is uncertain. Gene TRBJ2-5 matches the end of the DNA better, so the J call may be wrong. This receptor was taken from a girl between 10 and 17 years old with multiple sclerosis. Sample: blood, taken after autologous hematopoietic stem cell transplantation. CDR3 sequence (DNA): TGTGCCACCGATTCACTCAGTGGGACCCAGTACTTC. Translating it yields CATDSLSGTQYF.